The 15 T cell receptor beta chains reported below all come from one sample, sequenced in a study of cytotoxic CD8 clonotypes in ibrutinib-treated CLL (dated by TCRdb to the early 2020s). The sample's time point label is to be understood as: 20 to 25 months on ibrutinib. Library generation was performed with the immunoSEQ multiplex PCR assay. Held by TCRdb, this immuneACCESS table contains in-frame sequences only and omits some clones. Under half of the omission traces to an unresolved V gene where checked; the cause of the rest is unknown. This sample has approximately 200,000 clones in its table, and over 55% of those were observed once. About an eighth of the sample belongs to the ten largest clones. This specimen was PBMCs, taken after 24 months of ibrutinib treatment. All receptors come from a human donor with chronic lymphocytic leukemia.

V is TRBV4-3 and J is TRBJ2-1; no firm D call. Germline CDR1 is LGHNA and CDR2 is YSLEER. V dropped 2 bases and J dropped 3 bases, with 8 bases sitting between them. This CDR3 has 14 amino acids. The CDR3: CASSQTGNYNEQFF. CDR3 DNA: TGCGCCAGCAGCCAAACCGGAAACTACAATGAGCAGTTCTTC.

The CDR3 is CASRLTNNEQFF. The DNA of the CDR3 is TGTGCCAGCAGACTAACAAACAATGAGCAGTTCTTC. V is TRBV7-9 and J is TRBJ2-1; no clear D. CDR3 length: 12 amino acids. Trimming removed 6 bases at V and 5 bases at J, with 8 bases between. Germline assignment: CDR1 SEHNR and CDR2 FQNEAQ (reference sequence).

The chain carries TRBV6-1 and TRBJ2-3; possibly TRBD1 or TRBD2 for D (5 bases each). Germline V gene lookup returns CDR1 MNHNS and CDR2 SASEGT. The V end was cut by 8 bases, the J end by 2 bases, with 14 bases between. The CDR3 contains 14 residues. CDR3: CASRYWDLTDTQYF. DNA for the CDR3: TGTGCCAGCCGATATTGGGACCTCACAGATACGCAGTATTTT.

The rearrangement uses TRBV5-5 and TRBJ2-1, with 10 bases matching TRBD2. Germline V gene data show CDR1 as SGHKS and CDR2 as YYEKEE (reference sequence). The CDR3 contains 17 residues. The V and J ends lost 0 bases and 3 bases, in that order; junction bases with no gene match: 6. CDR3 DNA: TGTGCCAGCAGCTTGGCACCGACTAGCGGGCACTACAATGAGCAGTTCTTC. As protein: CASSLAPTSGHYNEQFF.

The gene calls are TRBV7-3 and TRBJ2-1, with D hard to call. With 3 bases removed from V and 3 bases from J, the gap between germline ends came to 12 bases. This CDR3 is 15 amino acids long. Germline V gene sequence: CDR1 SGHTA, CDR2 FQGTGA. CDR3 amino acids: CASSFGPIIYNEQFF. In DNA, the CDR3 is TGTGCCAGCAGCTTTGGACCGATCATCTACAATGAGCAGTTCTTC.

The chain joins TRBV27 to TRBJ2-5; D ambiguous. There are 15 residues in the CDR3. Germline CDR1 is MNHEY and CDR2 is SMNVEV (reference sequence). V lost 5 bases and J 1 base, leaving 14 bases between the germline ends. The CDR3 DNA reads as TGTGCCAGCAGTCCCAGGCGAGAGTCCCAAGAGACCCAGTACTTC. Translating it yields CASSPRRESQETQYF.

For the CDR3, the DNA is TGTGCCAGCAGCCAAGTGTCTGGTCGTGGACTCCCTCGCGAGCAGTACTTC. This gives the protein CASSQVSGRGLPREQYF. The chain links TRBV4-2 to TRBJ2-7; a possible D gene is TRBD2 (5 bases). From germline, CDR1 is LGHNA and CDR2 YNFKEQ. V was shortened by 1 base and J by 6 bases, with 22 bases between the two germline ends. The CDR3 has 17 residues.

The chain links TRBV7-2 to TRBJ2-1; 14 bases fit TRBD2. In germline, CDR1 is SGHTA, CDR2 FQGNSA. The ends lost 2 bases at V and 8 bases at J; junction bases unmatched: 5. The CDR3 is made up of 16 amino acids. CDR3 sequence (DNA): TGTGCCAGCAGCTTACAACGACTAGCGGGAGGGTATGAGCAGTTCTTC. This translates into CASSLQRLAGGYEQFF.

The chain joins TRBV15 to TRBJ2-7, with D maybe TRBD2 (5 bases). Germline assignment: CDR1 LNHNV and CDR2 YYDKDF (reference sequence). Trimming took off 0 bases at V and 1 base at J, with 10 bases between the two ends. The CDR3 is 15 residues long. The CDR3 region is CATSRDRSGSYEQYF. CDR3 in DNA: TGTGCCACCAGCAGAGATCGGAGCGGTTCCTACGAGCAGTACTTC.

This clone was observed once. V usage is TRBV11-2 and J usage is TRBJ2-1; TRBD2 aligns across 8 bases. The CDR3 runs to 15 residues. Per germline, CDR1 SGHAT and CDR2 FQNNGV. With V trimmed by 1 base and J by 3 bases, 2 bases remained unmatched. The CDR3 coding sequence is TGTGCCAGCAGCTTAGGCGGGGGGTTCTACAATGAGCAGTTCTTC. Its translation: CASSLGGGFYNEQFF.

The table lists this clone with a few counts. This chain uses TRBV25-1 with TRBJ1-2; 7 bases map to TRBD1. The CDR3 contains 15 residues. Germline V lookup: CDR1 MGHDK, CDR2 SYGVNS. The V and J ends lost 3 bases and 7 bases, in that order; junction bases with no gene match: 11. The CDR3 reads CASSDRQGGFGGYTF. In DNA, the CDR3 is TGTGCCAGCAGTGATAGACAGGGTGGGTTTGGTGGCTACACCTTC.

This sequence joins TRBV29-1 and TRBJ2-4; a weak D match, TRBD1 (7 bases). The CDR3 consists of 14 residues. CDR1 and CDR2 (germline): SQVTM, ANQGSEA. Trimming left V 6 bases short and J 0 bases short, with 12 bases between. In DNA, the CDR3 is TGCAGCGTCGCAGGGGGACTAGCCAAAAACATTCAGTACTTC. This gives the protein CSVAGGLAKNIQYF.

The J gene is TRBJ1-5, the V gene TRBV5-6; D is undetermined. Per germline, CDR1 SGHDT and CDR2 YYEEEE. Trimming pared 5 bases from V and 0 bases from J, leaving 12 bases between. The CDR3 runs 15 residues. CDR3 sequence: CASRSGRHSNQPQHF. Here the CDR3 DNA reads TGTGCCAGCAGATCCGGACGGCATAGCAATCAGCCCCAGCATTTT.

The rearrangement links TRBV9 to TRBJ2-7; perhaps D is TRBD1 or TRBD2 (5 bases each). Deletions cut 0 bases from V and 2 bases from J, with 9 bases between. The CDR3 spans 14 residues. Per the germline V gene, CDR1 is SGDLS and CDR2 is YYNGEE. The CDR3 loop is CASSVGGSPYEQYF. The CDR3 DNA sequence: TGTGCCAGCAGCGTAGGGGGGTCACCCTACGAGCAGTACTTC.

The J gene is TRBJ2-7, the V gene TRBV2; a weak D match, TRBD2 (5 bases). The germline V gene encodes CDR1 SNHLY and CDR2 FYNNEI. V was pared by 1 base and J by 3 bases, with 10 bases between. This CDR3 has 14 residues. The CDR3, as DNA: TGTGCCAGCAGTGAAGGGTTTCGGGGCTACGAGCAGTACTTC. Encoded protein: CASSEGFRGYEQYF.